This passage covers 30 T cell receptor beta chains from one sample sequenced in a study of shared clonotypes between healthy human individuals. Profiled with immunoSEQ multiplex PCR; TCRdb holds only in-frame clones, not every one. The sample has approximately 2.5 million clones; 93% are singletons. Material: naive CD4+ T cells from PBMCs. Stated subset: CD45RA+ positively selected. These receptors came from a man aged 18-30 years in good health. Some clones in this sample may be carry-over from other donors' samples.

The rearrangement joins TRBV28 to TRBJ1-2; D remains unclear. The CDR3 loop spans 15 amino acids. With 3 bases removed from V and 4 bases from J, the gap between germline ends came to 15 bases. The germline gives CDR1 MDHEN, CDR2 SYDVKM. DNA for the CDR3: TGTGCCAGCAGTTTGCACCGAGAAAATTCCTATGGCTACACCTTC. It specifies CASSLHRENSYGYTF.

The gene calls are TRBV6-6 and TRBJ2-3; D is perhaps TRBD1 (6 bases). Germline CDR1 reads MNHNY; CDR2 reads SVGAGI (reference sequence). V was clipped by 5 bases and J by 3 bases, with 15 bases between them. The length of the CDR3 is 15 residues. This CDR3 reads CASSNPSQGTDTQYF. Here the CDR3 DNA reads TGTGCCAGCAGTAACCCTTCACAGGGAACAGATACGCAGTATTTT.

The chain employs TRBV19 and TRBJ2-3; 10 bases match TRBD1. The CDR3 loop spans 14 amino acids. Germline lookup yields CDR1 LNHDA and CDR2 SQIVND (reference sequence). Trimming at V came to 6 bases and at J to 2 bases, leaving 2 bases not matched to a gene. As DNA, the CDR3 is TGTGCCAGTAGGGGGACAGGGGACACAGATACGCAGTATTTT. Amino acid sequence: CASRGTGDTDTQYF.

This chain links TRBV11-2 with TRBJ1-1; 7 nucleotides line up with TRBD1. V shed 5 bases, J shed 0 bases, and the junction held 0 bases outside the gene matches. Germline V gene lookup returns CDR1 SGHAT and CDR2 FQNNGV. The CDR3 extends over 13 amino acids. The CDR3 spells CASSGQVNTEAFF. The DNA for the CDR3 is TGTGCCAGCAGCGGACAGGTGAACACTGAAGCTTTCTTT.

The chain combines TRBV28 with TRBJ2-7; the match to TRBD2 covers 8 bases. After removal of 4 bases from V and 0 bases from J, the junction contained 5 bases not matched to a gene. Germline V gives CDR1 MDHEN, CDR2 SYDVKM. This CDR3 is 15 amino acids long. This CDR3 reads CASSYSGSPSYEQYF. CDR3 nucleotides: TGTGCCAGCAGTTACAGCGGGAGCCCCTCCTACGAGCAGTACTTC.

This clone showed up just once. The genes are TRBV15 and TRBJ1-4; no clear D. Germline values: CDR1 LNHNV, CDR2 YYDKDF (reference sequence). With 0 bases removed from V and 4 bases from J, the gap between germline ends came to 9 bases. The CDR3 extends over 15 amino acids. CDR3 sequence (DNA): TGTGCCACCAGCAGAGAGTGGCAGGATAATGAAAAACTGTTTTTT. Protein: CATSREWQDNEKLFF.

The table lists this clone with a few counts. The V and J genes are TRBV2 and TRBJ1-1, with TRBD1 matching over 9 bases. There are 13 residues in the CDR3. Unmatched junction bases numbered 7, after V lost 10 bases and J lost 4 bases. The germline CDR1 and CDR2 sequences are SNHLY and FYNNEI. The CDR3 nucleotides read TGTGCCACCTACCGGACAGGGGCCACTGAAGCTTTCTTT. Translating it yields CATYRTGATEAFF.

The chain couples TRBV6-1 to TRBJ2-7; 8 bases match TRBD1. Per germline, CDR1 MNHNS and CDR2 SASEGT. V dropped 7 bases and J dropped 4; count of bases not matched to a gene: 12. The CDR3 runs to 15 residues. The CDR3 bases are TGTGCCAGCACGGTATCCGGGACAGGTTCATACGAGCAGTACTTC. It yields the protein CASTVSGTGSYEQYF.

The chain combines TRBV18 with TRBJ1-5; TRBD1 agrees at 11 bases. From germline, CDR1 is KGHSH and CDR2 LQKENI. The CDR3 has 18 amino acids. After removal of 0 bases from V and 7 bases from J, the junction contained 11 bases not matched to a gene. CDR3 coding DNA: TGTGCCAGCTCACCACCCCCGGGTGGACAGGGGGCAAGACAGCCCCAGCATTTT. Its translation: CASSPPPGGQGARQPQHF.

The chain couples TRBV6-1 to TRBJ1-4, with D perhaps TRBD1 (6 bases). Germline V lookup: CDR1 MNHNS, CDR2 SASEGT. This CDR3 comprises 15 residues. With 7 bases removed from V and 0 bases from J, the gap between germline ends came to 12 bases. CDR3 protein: CASTGQLATNEKLFF. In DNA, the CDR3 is TGTGCCAGCACCGGACAGCTTGCAACTAATGAAAAACTGTTTTTT.

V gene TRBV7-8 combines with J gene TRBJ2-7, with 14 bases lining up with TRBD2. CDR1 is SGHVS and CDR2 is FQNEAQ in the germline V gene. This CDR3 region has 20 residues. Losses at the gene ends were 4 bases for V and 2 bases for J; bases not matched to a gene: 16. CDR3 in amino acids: CASSSYGLSGLAGAPYEQYF. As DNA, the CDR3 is TGTGCCAGCAGCTCCTACGGACTCTCGGGACTAGCGGGAGCCCCCTACGAGCAGTACTTC. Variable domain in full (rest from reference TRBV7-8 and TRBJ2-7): GAGVSQSPRYKVAKRGQDVALRCDPISGHVSLFWYQQALGQGPEFLTYFQNEAQLDKSGLPSDRFFAERPEGSVSTLKIQRTQQEDSAVYLCASSSYGLSGLAGAPYEQYFGPGTRLTVT.

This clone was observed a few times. The CDR3, as DNA: TGCAGCGCCACAGAGGGCGGGAACACTGAAGCTTTCTTT. Protein product: CSATEGGNTEAFF. The V gene is TRBV29-1, the J gene TRBJ1-1, with D unclear. The V and J ends lost 7 bases and 1 base respectively, with 13 bases between them. The V gene's germline CDR1 is SQVTM and CDR2 ANQGSEA. The CDR3 loop spans 13 amino acids. Using reference TRBV29-1 and TRBJ1-1 for the parts outside the CDR3, the full variable domain is SAVISQKPSRDICQRGTSLTIQCQVDSQVTMMFWYRQQPGQSLTLIATANQGSEATYESGFVIDKFPISRPNLTFSTLTVSNMSPEDSSIYLCSATEGGNTEAFFGQGTRLTVV.

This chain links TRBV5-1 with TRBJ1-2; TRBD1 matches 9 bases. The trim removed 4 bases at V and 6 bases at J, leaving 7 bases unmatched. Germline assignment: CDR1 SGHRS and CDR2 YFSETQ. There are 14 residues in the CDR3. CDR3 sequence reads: CASSTGQGLNGYTF. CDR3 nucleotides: TGCGCCAGCAGCACCGGACAGGGGCTAAATGGCTACACCTTC.

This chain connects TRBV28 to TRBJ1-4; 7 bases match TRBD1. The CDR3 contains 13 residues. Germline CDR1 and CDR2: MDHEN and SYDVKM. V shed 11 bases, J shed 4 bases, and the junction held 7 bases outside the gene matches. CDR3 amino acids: CAGRAGGNEKLFF. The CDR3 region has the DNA TGTGCCGGGCGGGCAGGGGGTAATGAAAAACTGTTTTTT.

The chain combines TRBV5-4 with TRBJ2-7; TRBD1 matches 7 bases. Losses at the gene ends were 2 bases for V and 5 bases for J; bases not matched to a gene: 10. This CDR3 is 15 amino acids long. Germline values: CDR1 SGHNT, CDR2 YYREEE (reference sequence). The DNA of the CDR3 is TGTGCCAGCAGCTTCCCGGACAGGCCCCCCGACGAGCAGTACTTC. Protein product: CASSFPDRPPDEQYF.

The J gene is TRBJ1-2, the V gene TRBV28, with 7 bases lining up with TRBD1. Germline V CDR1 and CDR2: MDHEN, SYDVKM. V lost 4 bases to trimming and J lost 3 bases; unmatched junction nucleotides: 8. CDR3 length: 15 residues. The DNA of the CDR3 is TGTGCCAGCAGTTCGGGGACAGTCGCAGACTATGGCTACACCTTC. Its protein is CASSSGTVADYGYTF.

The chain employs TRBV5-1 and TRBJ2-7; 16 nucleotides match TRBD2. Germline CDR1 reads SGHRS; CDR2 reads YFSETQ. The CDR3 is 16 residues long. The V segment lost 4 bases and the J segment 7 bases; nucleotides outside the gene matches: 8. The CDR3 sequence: CASSVPGLAGGGEQYF. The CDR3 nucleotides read TGCGCCAGCAGCGTACCGGGACTAGCGGGAGGGGGAGAGCAGTACTTC.

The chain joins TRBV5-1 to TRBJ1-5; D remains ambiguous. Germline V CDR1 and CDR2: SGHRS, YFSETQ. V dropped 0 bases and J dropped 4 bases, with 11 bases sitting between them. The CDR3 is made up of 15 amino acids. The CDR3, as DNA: TGCGCCAGCAGCTTGGACCCTCGGTCAAATCAGCCCCAGCATTTT. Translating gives CASSLDPRSNQPQHF.

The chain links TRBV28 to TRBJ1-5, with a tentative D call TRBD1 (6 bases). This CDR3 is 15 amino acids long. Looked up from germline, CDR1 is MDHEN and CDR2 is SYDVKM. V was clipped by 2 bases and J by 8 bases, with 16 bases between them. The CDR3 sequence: CASSLPVQGSEPQHF. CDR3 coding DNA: TGTGCCAGCAGTTTACCCGTACAGGGAAGCGAGCCCCAGCATTTT. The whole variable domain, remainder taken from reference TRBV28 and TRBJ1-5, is DVKVTQSSRYLVKRTGEKVFLECVQDMDHENMFWYRQDPGLGLRLIYFSYDVKMKEKGDIPEGYSVSREKKERFSLILESASTNQTSMYLCASSLPVQGSEPQHFGDGTRLSIL.

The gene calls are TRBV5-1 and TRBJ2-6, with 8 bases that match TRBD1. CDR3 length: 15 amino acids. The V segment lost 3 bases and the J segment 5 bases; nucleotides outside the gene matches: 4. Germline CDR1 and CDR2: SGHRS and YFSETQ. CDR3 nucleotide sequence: TGCGCCAGCAGCTCTGGGACAGGCTGGGCCAACGTCCTGACTTTC. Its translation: CASSSGTGWANVLTF.

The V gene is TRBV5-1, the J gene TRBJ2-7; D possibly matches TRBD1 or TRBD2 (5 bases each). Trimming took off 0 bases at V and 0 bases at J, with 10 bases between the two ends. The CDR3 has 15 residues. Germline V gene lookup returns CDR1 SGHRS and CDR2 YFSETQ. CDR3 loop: CASSLEWDLSYEQYF. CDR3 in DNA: TGCGCCAGCAGCTTGGAGTGGGACCTCTCCTACGAGCAGTACTTC.

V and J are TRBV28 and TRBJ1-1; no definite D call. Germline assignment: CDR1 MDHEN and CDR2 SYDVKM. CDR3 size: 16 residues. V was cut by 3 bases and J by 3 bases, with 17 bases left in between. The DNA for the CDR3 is TGTGCCAGCAGTTTCGGCTCGGCGACGGCCTACACTGAAGCTTTCTTT. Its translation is CASSFGSATAYTEAFF.

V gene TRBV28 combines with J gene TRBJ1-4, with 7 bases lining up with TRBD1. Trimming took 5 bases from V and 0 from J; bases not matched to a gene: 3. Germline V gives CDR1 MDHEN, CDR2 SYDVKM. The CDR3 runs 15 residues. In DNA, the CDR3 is TGTGCCAGCAGTGCCGGACAGGCAACTAATGAAAAACTGTTTTTT. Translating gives CASSAGQATNEKLFF. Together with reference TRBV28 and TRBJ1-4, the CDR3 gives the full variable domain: DVKVTQSSRYLVKRTGEKVFLECVQDMDHENMFWYRQDPGLGLRLIYFSYDVKMKEKGDIPEGYSVSREKKERFSLILESASTNQTSMYLCASSAGQATNEKLFFGSGTQLSVL.

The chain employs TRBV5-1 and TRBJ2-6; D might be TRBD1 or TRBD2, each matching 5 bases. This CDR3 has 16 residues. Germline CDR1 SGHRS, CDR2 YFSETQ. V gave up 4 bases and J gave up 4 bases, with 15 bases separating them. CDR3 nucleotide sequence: TGCGCCAGCAGCCGGGGCCCGGCTGAGGGGGCCAACGTCCTGACTTTC. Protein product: CASSRGPAEGANVLTF. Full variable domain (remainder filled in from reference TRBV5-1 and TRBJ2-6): KAGVTQTPRYLIKTRGQQVTLSCSPISGHRSVSWYQQTPGQGLQFLFEYFSETQRNKGNFPGRFSGRQFSNSRSEMNVSTLELGDSALYLCASSRGPAEGANVLTFGAGSRLTVL.

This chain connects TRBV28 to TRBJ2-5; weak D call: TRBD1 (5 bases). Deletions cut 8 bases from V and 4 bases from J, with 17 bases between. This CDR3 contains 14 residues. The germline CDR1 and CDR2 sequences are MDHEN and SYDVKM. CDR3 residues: CASGSRVDAETQYF. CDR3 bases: TGTGCCAGCGGCTCCAGGGTGGATGCAGAGACCCAGTACTTC.

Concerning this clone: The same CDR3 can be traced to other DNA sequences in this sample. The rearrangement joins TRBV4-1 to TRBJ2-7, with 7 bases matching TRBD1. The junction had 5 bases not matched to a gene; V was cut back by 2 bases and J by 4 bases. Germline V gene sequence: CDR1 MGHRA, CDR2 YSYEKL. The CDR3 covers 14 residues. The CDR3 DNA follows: TGCGCCAGCAGCCAACCGGGACAGAATTACGAGCAGTACTTC. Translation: CASSQPGQNYEQYF.

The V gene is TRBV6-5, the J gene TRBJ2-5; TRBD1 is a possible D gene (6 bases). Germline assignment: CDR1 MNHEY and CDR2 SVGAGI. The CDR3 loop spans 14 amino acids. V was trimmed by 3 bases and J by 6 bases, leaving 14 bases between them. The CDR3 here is CASSYQAGAKTQYF. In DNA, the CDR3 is TGTGCCAGCAGTTATCAGGCAGGGGCGAAGACCCAGTACTTC.

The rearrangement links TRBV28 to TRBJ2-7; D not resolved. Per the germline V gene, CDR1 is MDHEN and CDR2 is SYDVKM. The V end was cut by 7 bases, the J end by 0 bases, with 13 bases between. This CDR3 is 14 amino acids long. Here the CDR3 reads CASTLTDLSYEQYF. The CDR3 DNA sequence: TGTGCCAGCACCCTCACGGACCTCTCCTACGAGCAGTACTTC.

The CDR3 reads CASSHRGTETQYF. CDR3 DNA sequence: TGTGCCAGCAGCCACAGGGGAACCGAGACCCAGTACTTC. The chain combines TRBV14 with TRBJ2-5; a possible D gene is TRBD1 (6 bases). Germline CDR1 is SGHDN and CDR2 is FVKESK. The CDR3 totals 13 residues. V was pared by 3 bases and J by 5 bases, with 10 bases between.

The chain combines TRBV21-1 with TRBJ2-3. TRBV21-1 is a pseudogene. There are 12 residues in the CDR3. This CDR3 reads CASSKTTDTQYF. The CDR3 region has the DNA TGTGCCAGCAGCAAGACCACAGATACGCAGTATTTT.